The sequence of this TCR beta chain was determined in a study of shared clonotypes between healthy human individuals. Study outcomes and limitations: Only blood underwent sampling, and tissue repertoires likely differ. In the sorted subsets, rarefaction showed sequencing was incomplete despite large depth. Read depth was anticipated to influence clonotype sharing among donors. Shared clonotypes: 4.5% to 5% naive CD4, under 4% naive CD8, less than 2.5% memory CD4, around 0.4% memory CD8.

Comment on this clone: What it binds is not known.

Naive CD8 cells comprised CD45RO-negative, CCR7-positively selected cells, excluding terminally differentiated effector memory CD45RA+ cells. Assay: immunoSEQ multiplex PCR; the TCRdb copy retains only in-frame clones and omits some. Of around 610,000 clones detected, roughly 96% appear once; the ten largest clones hold less than 0.13%. This TCR was recovered from a woman in her 30s in good health. Sequenced sample: naive CD8+ T cells sorted from blood.

The CDR3 DNA sequence: TGTGCCAGCAGCGTAGGGGGCCTGGATGCTGAAGCTTTCTTT. Residues: CASSVGGLDAEAFF. The chain joins TRBV9 to TRBJ1-1, with D perhaps TRBD1 (5 bases). This CDR3 comprises 14 residues. Germline V lookup: CDR1 SGDLS, CDR2 YYNGEE. Trimming cost V 0 bases and J 6 bases, with 12 bases left between them.